Below, 22 T cell receptor beta chains from the same sample are listed, as sequenced in a study of shared clonotypes between healthy human individuals. Only in-frame clones appear in the TCRdb table, and some are missing; sequencing was by immunoSEQ multiplex PCR. The sample carries 300,000 to 350,000 clones, about 70% recorded once. What was sequenced was memory CD4+ T cells sorted from blood. Noted subset: CD45RA-negative fraction. Receptors originate from a man aged 30-40 years in good health.

This chain joins TRBV7-9 and TRBJ2-7; no definite D call. Germline values: CDR1 SEHNR, CDR2 FQNEAQ (reference sequence). The CDR3 spans 14 residues. Between the trimmed V and J ends, which lost 4 bases and 1 base, there was a span of 11 bases. CDR3 nucleotide sequence: TGTGCCAGCAGCTCCGACCGAGGATCCTACGAGCAGTACTTC. It specifies CASSSDRGSYEQYF. Full variable domain (rest looked up from reference TRBV7-9 and TRBJ2-7): DTGVSQNPRHKITKRGQNVTFRCDPISEHNRLYWYRQTLGQGPEFLTYFQNEAQLEKSRLLSDRFSAERPKGSFSTLEIQRTEQGDSAMYLCASSSDRGSYEQYFGPGTRLTVT.

This clone turned up a few times. V and J are TRBV2 and TRBJ1-3; no definite D call. The CDR3 length is 13 residues. Deletions cut 6 bases from V and 7 bases from J, with 13 bases between. The germline CDR1 and CDR2 sequences are SNHLY and FYNNEI. The CDR3 bases are TGTGCCAGCAGCTTCGGGGTTGCCAACACCATATATTTT. Translation: CASSFGVANTIYF.

The chain couples TRBV27 to TRBJ1-1; tentatively, D is TRBD1 (6 bases). The germline CDR1 and CDR2 sequences are MNHEY and SMNVEV (reference sequence). The CDR3 has 15 amino acids. V lost 10 bases and J lost 4, with 22 bases in between. The CDR3 bases are TGTGCCACGAACGGGGGGGGCGCGTACGGCACTGAAGCTTTCTTT. It codes for CATNGGGAYGTEAFF.

The chain has TRBV19 and TRBJ2-2; D gene ambiguous. Trimming shortened V by 6 bases and J by 0 bases, and 8 bases separated the two germline ends. Germline CDR1 is LNHDA and CDR2 is SQIVND (reference sequence). The CDR3 consists of 14 residues. This chain's CDR3 is CASRTGTNTGELFF. The CDR3 nucleotides are TGTGCCAGTAGAACTGGGACGAACACCGGGGAGCTGTTTTTT.

CDR3 coding DNA: TGTGCCAGCAGAACAGGGGGCTCGGCCGGGGAGCTGTTTTTT. Its protein product is CASRTGGSAGELFF. The chain couples TRBV6-6 to TRBJ2-2, with 9 bases matching TRBD1. The CDR3 is made up of 14 amino acids. Germline V CDR1 and CDR2: MNHNY, SVGAGI (reference sequence). J lost 6 bases, V lost 6 bases, and 5 bases had no gene match.

This sequence joins TRBV18 and TRBJ1-1, with D uncertain. The CDR3 is 13 amino acids. V was pared by 6 bases and J by 3 bases, with 11 bases between. Germline-derived CDR1 and CDR2 are KGHSH and LQKENI. Here the CDR3 reads CASSQGRDTEAFF. The CDR3 nucleotides read TGTGCCAGCTCCCAAGGACGGGACACTGAAGCTTTCTTT.

The chain recombines TRBV12-2 with TRBJ2-7; TRBD2 is taken as the D call from the table, unchecked against the DNA. TRBV12-2 is a known pseudogene. This CDR3 spans 20 amino acids. In DNA, the CDR3 is TGTGCAAGTCGCTTCCCTACGGGACTAGCGGGAGGCGTCCAAGCGTACGAGCAGTACTTC. Translation: CASRFPTGLAGGVQAYEQYF.

This clone was counted between two and nine times. This chain joins TRBV7-6 and TRBJ2-5; 10 bases line up with TRBD2. V lost 6 bases, J lost 4 bases, and 11 bases stayed unmatched. Germline V gives CDR1 SGHVS, CDR2 FNYEAQ. The CDR3 is 16 amino acids. CDR3 loop: CASRRGLARWGETQYF. CDR3 in DNA: TGTGCCAGCAGACGGGGACTAGCGCGATGGGGAGAGACCCAGTACTTC.

This chain's CDR3 is CASSSEYFYGYTF. The CDR3 DNA reads as TGTGCCAGCAGCTCGGAGTATTTCTATGGCTACACCTTC. The rearrangement links TRBV7-2 to TRBJ1-2; no clear D gene. Trimming removed 4 bases at V and 4 bases at J, with 10 bases between. The CDR3 extends over 13 amino acids. Germline values: CDR1 SGHTA, CDR2 FQGNSA.

The rearrangement uses TRBV18 and TRBJ2-6; D is perhaps TRBD2 (6 bases). The germline V gene has CDR1 KGHSH and CDR2 LQKENI. V was shortened by 2 bases and J by 0 bases, with 14 bases between the two germline ends. CDR3 length equals 18 residues. DNA for the CDR3: TGTGCCAGCTCACCAGGGGGGATTCGATTCTCTGGGGCCAACGTCCTGACTTTC. Translated: CASSPGGIRFSGANVLTF.

V and J are TRBV27 and TRBJ2-3; D unclear. The CDR3 is made up of 13 amino acids. Germline CDR1 reads MNHEY; CDR2 reads SMNVEV (reference sequence). V gave up 6 bases and J gave up 3 bases, with 10 bases separating them. This CDR3 is CASRPTQTDTQYF. CDR3 bases: TGTGCCAGCAGGCCCACCCAAACAGATACGCAGTATTTT.

The chain uses TRBV18 and TRBJ2-3, with no clear D. The germline V gene has CDR1 KGHSH and CDR2 LQKENI. CDR3 length equals 12 residues. The germline V and J ends were trimmed by 3 bases and 4 bases, with 5 bases remaining between them. Written as DNA, the CDR3 is TGTGCCAGCTCACCGGGATCAGATACGCAGTATTTT. Translation gives CASSPGSDTQYF.

The genes are TRBV11-2 and TRBJ1-2; the D is unclear. Germline V CDR1 and CDR2: SGHAT, FQNNGV. CDR3 length equals 13 residues. The V end was cut by 1 base, the J end by 4 bases, with 7 bases between. The CDR3 sequence is CASSLGVGYGYTF. The CDR3 DNA is TGTGCCAGCAGCTTAGGTGTGGGCTATGGCTACACCTTC.

The V call is TRBV7-7, the J call TRBJ2-3; D unresolved. Germline V lookup: CDR1 SSHAT, CDR2 FNYEAQ (reference sequence). The CDR3 sequence is 13 residues long. CDR3 sequence: CAIINKGTDTQYF. The CDR3 DNA reads as TGTGCTATCATCAACAAAGGCACAGATACGCAGTATTTT.

This clone was seen only once. The rearrangement uses TRBV21-1 and TRBJ2-7; TRBD2, as called in the table, went unchecked against the DNA. TRBV21-1 corresponds to a pseudogene. This CDR3 comprises 13 residues. CDR3 DNA sequence: TGTGCCAGCAGGAGAAGATTTGTCTACGAGCAGTACTTC. It encodes CASRRRFVYEQYF.

This chain connects TRBV19 to TRBJ1-1; 8 nucleotides agree with TRBD1. The CDR3 runs 14 residues. Trimming at V came to 6 bases and at J to 1 base, leaving 4 bases not matched to a gene. Germline CDR1 and CDR2: LNHDA and SQIVND (reference sequence). Here the CDR3 DNA reads TGTGCCAGTAGAGTGGGACAGGCGAACACTGAAGCTTTCTTT. The encoded protein is CASRVGQANTEAFF.

V gene TRBV30 combines with J gene TRBJ2-7; possible D gene TRBD1, 7 bases. The CDR3 is 12 residues long. The germline V and J ends were trimmed by 7 bases and 4 bases, with 14 bases remaining between them. Germline V gene lookup returns CDR1 GTSNPN and CDR2 SVGIG (reference sequence). CDR3 nucleotide sequence: TGTGCCTTGAAACAGGGGACTTACGAGCAGTACTTC. It codes for CALKQGTYEQYF.

This clone was counted between two and nine times. The gene calls are TRBV2 and TRBJ1-2, with a tentative D call TRBD1 (6 bases). The CDR3 length is 14 residues. CDR1 SNHLY and CDR2 FYNNEI come from the germline V gene. The ends were cut back, 3 bases at V and 7 bases at J, with 15 bases in the middle. CDR3 loop: CASSDSHRGPGYTF. Here the CDR3 DNA reads TGTGCCAGCAGTGACAGTCACCGGGGGCCTGGCTACACCTTC.

V and J are TRBV4-1 and TRBJ1-2; possible D gene TRBD1, 5 bases. The V gene lost 0 bases and the J gene lost 4 bases, with 18 bases spanning the gap. CDR3 length equals 17 residues. Germline CDR1 reads MGHRA; CDR2 reads YSYEKL. CDR3 in DNA: TGCGCCAGCAGCCAAGATCGGGGGAATACAGGCCGCTATGGCTACACCTTC. Its translation: CASSQDRGNTGRYGYTF.

The chain couples TRBV18 to TRBJ1-3, with D unresolved. The CDR3 totals 16 residues. CDR1 KGHSH and CDR2 LQKENI come from the germline V gene. V gave up 4 bases and J gave up 0 bases, with 13 bases separating them. This CDR3 reads CASSRDPAISGNTIYF. In DNA form, the CDR3 reads TGTGCCAGCTCACGGGATCCAGCTATCTCTGGAAACACCATATATTTT. Complete variable domain (other parts from reference TRBV18 and TRBJ1-3): NAGVMQNPRHLVRRRGQEARLRCSPMKGHSHVYWYRQLPEEGLKFMVYLQKENIIDESGMPKERFSAEFPKEGPSILRIQQVVRGDSAAYFCASSRDPAISGNTIYFGEGSWLTVV.

This chain uses TRBV5-6 with TRBJ1-5, with D tentatively TRBD1 (6 bases). The germline V gene has CDR1 SGHDT and CDR2 YYEEEE. CDR3 length: 14 residues. V lost 4 bases to trimming and J lost 7 bases, with 15 bases between them. The CDR3 DNA reads TGTGCCAGCAGCACGACAGGACTGGGGCAGCCCCAGCATTTT. It is translated as CASSTTGLGQPQHF.

This clone came up once. The CDR3 reads CASSGSSGRGTGELFF. As DNA, the CDR3 is TGTGCCAGCAGCGGCTCGAGCGGGAGAGGGACCGGGGAGCTGTTTTTT. This chain links TRBV5-4 with TRBJ2-2; TRBD2 matches at 8 bases. The CDR3 is made up of 16 amino acids. Per germline, CDR1 SGHNT and CDR2 YYREEE (reference sequence). V lost 4 bases and J lost 5; bases outside the gene matches: 10. Full variable domain (remainder filled in from reference TRBV5-4 and TRBJ2-2): ETGVTQSPTHLIKTRGQQVTLRCSSQSGHNTVSWYQQALGQGPQFIFQYYREEENGRGNFPPRFSGLQFPNYSSELNVNALELDDSALYLCASSGSSGRGTGELFFGEGSRLTVL.